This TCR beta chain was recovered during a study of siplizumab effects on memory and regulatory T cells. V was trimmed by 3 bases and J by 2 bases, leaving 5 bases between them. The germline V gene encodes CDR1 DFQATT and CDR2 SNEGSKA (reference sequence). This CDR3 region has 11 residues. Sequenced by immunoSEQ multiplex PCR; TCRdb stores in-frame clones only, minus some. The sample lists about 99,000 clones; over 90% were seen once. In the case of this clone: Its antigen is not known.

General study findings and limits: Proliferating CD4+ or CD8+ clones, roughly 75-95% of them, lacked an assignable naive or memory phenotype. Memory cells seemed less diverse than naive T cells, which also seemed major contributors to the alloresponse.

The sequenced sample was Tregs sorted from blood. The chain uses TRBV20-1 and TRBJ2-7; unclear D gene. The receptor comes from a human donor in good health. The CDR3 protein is CSARDTYEQYF. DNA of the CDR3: TGCAGTGCTAGGGATACCTACGAGCAGTACTTC.